The table lists the clone carrying this TCR beta chain with many counts. The antigen is not known. This CDR3 contains 13 residues. Germline trimming cut 4 bases from V and 14 bases from J; bases unmatched to any gene: 10. From germline, CDR1 is SGHAT and CDR2 FQNNGV. These data originate in a study of T cells in Graves' hyperthyroidism and ophthalmopathy. Study findings and constraints: The model made its ophthalmopathy prediction, and onset followed a median approximately 6.5 months later. Within blood appeared most thyroid clonotypes that had expanded above 0.001.

Authors of the study amplified TCR beta CDR3 regions from RNA transcripts. The primer set for the first-round RT-PCR of the TCR CDR3 was HTBI. TCRdb reprocessed the multiplex PCR reads with MiXCR, giving one entry per CDR3 protein. The data show 600,000 or so distinct CDR3 sequences, 13% to 15% seen once. Enrolled ophthalmopathy patients presented with a Clinical Activity Score of at least 3, a NOSPECS grade of at least 4, and disease duration under 3 months. Clinical symptoms, serum thyroxine, TRAb, thyroid ultrasound and orbital computed tomography informed diagnoses. The J gene is TRBJ2-1, the V gene TRBV11-2; 8 nucleotides align to TRBD2. The TCR was taken from a woman aged 45 to 65 with Graves' ophthalmopathy. Material: blood. The CDR3 region is CASSSLAERGEFF. The DNA for the CDR3 is TGTGCCAGCAGCTCACTAGCGGAGCGAGGTGAGTTCTTC.